These 29 T cell receptor beta chains were all obtained from the same sample, sequenced in a study of blood T cell repertoires in COVID-19. Sequencing was performed with immunoSEQ multiplex PCR; in TCRdb, only in-frame clones are kept and a portion is missing. Of 20,000 to 30,000 clones in the sample, roughly 70% were seen once. Material for sequencing was peripheral blood. The receptor source for this set is a man in his fifties or sixties with active or convalescent COVID-19.

This sequence joins TRBV27 and TRBJ1-1; 7 nucleotides align to TRBD1. The V gene's germline CDR1 is MNHEY and CDR2 SMNVEV (reference sequence). The CDR3 totals 13 residues. V was pared by 6 bases and J by 10 bases, with 11 bases of the junction left unmatched. The CDR3 protein is CASRNTGADRAFF. For the CDR3, the DNA is TGTGCCAGCAGGAATACAGGGGCCGATCGAGCTTTCTTT.

This clone was seen only a few times. The chain is built from TRBV5-1 and TRBJ2-7, with 12 positions matching TRBD2. This CDR3 comprises 18 residues. The germline V gene encodes CDR1 SGHRS and CDR2 YFSETQ. The ends lost 1 base at V and 0 bases at J; junction bases unmatched: 8. The DNA of the CDR3 is TGCGCCAGCAGCTTGTGGCCTAGCGGGAGGGCCGTCTCCTACGAGCAGTACTTC. It specifies CASSLWPSGRAVSYEQYF.

Sample share makes this clone medium-sized. The chain has TRBV6-6 and TRBJ1-2; 7 nucleotides align to TRBD1. The CDR3 has 16 residues. V gave up 7 bases and J gave up 2 bases; unmatched junction bases: 13. Germline-derived CDR1 and CDR2 are MNHNY and SVGAGI (reference sequence). For the CDR3, the DNA is TGTGCCAGCACTAAACCTAACGCGGGACAGAACTATGGCTACACCTTC. Translated: CASTKPNAGQNYGYTF.

V is TRBV5-1 and J is TRBJ2-3; 7 nucleotides match TRBD2. This CDR3 has 14 amino acids. Germline V lookup: CDR1 SGHRS, CDR2 YFSETQ. With 6 bases clipped from V and 4 bases from J, the junction kept 8 bases outside the gene matches. CDR3 DNA sequence: TGCGCCAGCACCCGAGCGGGGCCCCCAGATACGCAGTATTTT. Its translation is CASTRAGPPDTQYF.

The chain couples TRBV18 to TRBJ2-5, with TRBD2 as a possible D gene (6 bases). From germline, CDR1 is KGHSH and CDR2 LQKENI. This CDR3 has 14 residues. With 4 bases removed from V and 1 base from J, the gap between germline ends came to 10 bases. In DNA form, the CDR3 reads TGTGCCAGCTCACGGGATAGCGGCCAAGAGACCCAGTACTTC. Its protein product is CASSRDSGQETQYF.

V is TRBV19 and J is TRBJ1-1; D call uncertain. The V end lost 0 bases, the J end lost 3 bases, and 23 bases lay between the germline ends. There are 19 residues in the CDR3. CDR1 LNHDA and CDR2 SQIVND come from the germline V gene (reference sequence). CDR3 in DNA: TGTGCCAGTAGTATAGATCCGGAACTGCCACTACTTTTCCACACTGAAGCTTTCTTT. This codes for CASSIDPELPLLFHTEAFF.

The rearrangement joins TRBV6-5 to TRBJ2-2, with 10 bases fitting TRBD2. Per germline, CDR1 MNHEY and CDR2 SVGAGI. With V trimmed by 10 bases and J by 8 bases, 10 bases remained unmatched. The CDR3 runs 14 residues. Written as DNA, the CDR3 is TGTGCCACCAAGCGGGGGGGCCATACTGGGGAGCTGTTTTTT. This codes for CATKRGGHTGELFF.

The chain couples TRBV2 to TRBJ2-7, with 11 bases matching TRBD2. The V segment lost 3 bases and the J segment 3 bases; nucleotides outside the gene matches: 16. The germline V gene encodes CDR1 SNHLY and CDR2 FYNNEI. This CDR3 comprises 19 residues. The CDR3 DNA sequence: TGTGCCAGCAGTGAGCTGGCCGGGGCTAGCGGGGGGTCCATCTACGAGCAGTACTTC. This codes for CASSELAGASGGSIYEQYF.

The V and J genes are TRBV4-1 and TRBJ1-4, with a tentative D call TRBD1 (6 bases). Deletions cut 1 base from V and 8 bases from J, with 17 bases between. The CDR3 runs to 16 residues. Germline assignment: CDR1 MGHRA and CDR2 YSYEKL. The chain's CDR3 is CASSQVIGQKGEKLFF. The CDR3 nucleotides are TGCGCCAGCAGCCAAGTTATCGGACAGAAAGGCGAAAAACTGTTTTTT.

This clone showed up just a few times. The chain carries TRBV11-2 and TRBJ1-5; D not certain. The CDR3 is 15 residues long. Per the germline V gene, CDR1 is SGHAT and CDR2 is FQNNGV. Deletions cut 5 bases from V and 1 base from J, with 12 bases between. In nucleotides, the CDR3 is TGTGCCAGCAGCGCATCGTCCGGGAGCAATCAGCCCCAGCATTTT. This sequence encodes CASSASSGSNQPQHF.

This chain links TRBV18 with TRBJ1-1; D is perhaps TRBD1 (6 bases). The CDR3 has 15 amino acids. Trimming stripped 2 bases from V and 5 bases from J, with 15 bases between. Germline V CDR1 and CDR2: KGHSH, LQKENI. The CDR3 is CASSPIQGGGTEAFF. DNA of the CDR3: TGTGCCAGCTCACCAATACAGGGCGGGGGAACTGAAGCTTTCTTT.

This rearrangement joins TRBV6-5 to TRBJ2-7; perhaps TRBD2 as D (5 bases). CDR3 length equals 12 residues. Germline CDR1 MNHEY, CDR2 SVGAGI. Between the trimmed V and J ends, which lost 4 bases and 10 bases, there was a span of 14 bases. This CDR3 is CASSFGLGPQYF. CDR3 coding DNA: TGTGCCAGCAGTTTTGGACTGGGCCCTCAGTACTTC.

The chain links TRBV19 to TRBJ2-1, with 12 bases identical to TRBD2. This CDR3 spans 17 amino acids. Germline CDR1 reads LNHDA; CDR2 reads SQIVND (reference sequence). The V gene end was trimmed by 4 bases and the J gene end by 6 bases; junction bases not matched to a gene: 10. CDR3 DNA sequence: TGTGCCAGTAGTACTTTCCGGGGACTAGCGGGTTTCAATGAGCAGTTCTTC. This sequence encodes CASSTFRGLAGFNEQFF.

This clone came up a few times. The J gene is TRBJ1-2, the V gene TRBV6-6; 7 nucleotides align to TRBD1. Germline V gene sequence: CDR1 MNHNY, CDR2 SVGAGI (reference sequence). The junction had 10 bases not matched to a gene; V was cut back by 1 base and J by 8 bases. The CDR3 spans 15 residues. CDR3 region: CASSYFWDRQQGYTF. CDR3 coding DNA: TGTGCCAGCAGTTACTTTTGGGACAGACAACAGGGCTACACCTTC.

This clone was observed a handful of times. This chain connects TRBV30 to TRBJ1-4; weak D call: TRBD1 (6 bases). Germline-derived CDR1 and CDR2 are GTSNPN and SVGIG (reference sequence). The CDR3 spans 14 residues. Between the trimmed V and J ends, which lost 2 bases and 6 bases, there was a span of 13 bases. The CDR3 region has the DNA TGTGCCTGGAGTCCCCCAGGGGCCGATGAAAAACTGTTTTTT. Translation gives CAWSPPGADEKLFF.

This rearrangement joins TRBV6-5 to TRBJ1-4; the D gene is possibly TRBD1 (5 bases). V was shortened by 6 bases and J by 0 bases, with 8 bases between the two germline ends. Germline V gene data show CDR1 as MNHEY and CDR2 as SVGAGI. CDR3 length equals 14 residues. DNA of the CDR3: TGTGCCAGCAGGCCGGGGGCAACTAATGAAAAACTGTTTTTT. Its translation is CASRPGATNEKLFF.

On this clone: At one boundary the junction diverges from the germline segment, which might be a read error. The genes are TRBV25-1 and TRBJ2-7; D is perhaps TRBD1 (8 bases). Germline V gives CDR1 MGHDK, CDR2 SYGVNS. The CDR3 loop spans 14 amino acids. The CDR3 here is CTSSETGGAYEQYF. The CDR3 DNA is TGTACCAGCAGTGAAACAGGGGGGGCCTACGAGCAGTACTTC.

V and J are TRBV6-5 and TRBJ1-1; no definite D call. CDR1 and CDR2 (germline): MNHEY, SVGAGI. CDR3 length: 15 residues. Trimming pared 0 bases from V and 0 bases from J, leaving 8 bases between. The DNA for the CDR3 is TGTGCCAGCAGTTACTCACGGGATTTGAACACTGAAGCTTTCTTT. This codes for CASSYSRDLNTEAFF.

This clone is medium-sized within its sample. This chain links TRBV5-1 with TRBJ1-2; no firm D call. The CDR3 loop spans 14 amino acids. V lost 4 bases to trimming and J lost 4 bases, with 14 bases between them. Per the germline V gene, CDR1 is SGHRS and CDR2 is YFSETQ. CDR3 sequence reads: CASSLEGTTYGYTF. The CDR3 DNA follows: TGCGCCAGCAGCCTAGAGGGAACTACCTATGGCTACACCTTC. Combining the CDR3 with reference TRBV5-1 and TRBJ1-2 gives the whole variable domain KAGVTQTPRYLIKTRGQQVTLSCSPISGHRSVSWYQQTPGQGLQFLFEYFSETQRNKGNFPGRFSGRQFSNSRSEMNVSTLELGDSALYLCASSLEGTTYGYTFGSGTRLTVV.

This clone was seen only a few times. The chain is built from TRBV19 and TRBJ1-5; TRBD1 is a possible D gene (6 bases). The CDR3 contains 15 residues. CDR1 and CDR2 (germline): LNHDA, SQIVND (reference sequence). V lost 3 bases, J lost 9 bases, and 18 bases lay in between. CDR3 nucleotide sequence: TGTGCCAGTAGTATCTTGGCCTGGGGGCAACGGCCCCAGCATTTT. This sequence encodes CASSILAWGQRPQHF.

The V gene is TRBV2, the J gene TRBJ1-2; 7 bases map to TRBD1. The CDR3 covers 14 residues. The V gene end was trimmed by 8 bases and the J gene end by 5 bases; junction bases not matched to a gene: 11. The germline V gene has CDR1 SNHLY and CDR2 FYNNEI. The CDR3 is CASALGQTVYGYTF. As DNA, the CDR3 is TGTGCCAGCGCACTGGGACAGACTGTTTATGGCTACACCTTC.

The chain uses TRBV7-9 and TRBJ2-3; TRBD1 matches 8 bases. Trimming removed 4 bases from V and 4 bases from J; junction bases left unmatched: 10. CDR3 length: 16 amino acids. Per the germline V gene, CDR1 is SEHNR and CDR2 is FQNEAQ (reference sequence). The CDR3 nucleotides read TGTGCCAGCAGCTCTACCAGGACAGGGCGGGCAGATACGCAGTATTTT. Its translation is CASSSTRTGRADTQYF.

This clone showed up just a few times. The chain links TRBV5-4 to TRBJ2-1; D is perhaps TRBD2 (5 bases). The CDR3 is 13 residues long. Trimming shortened V by 6 bases and J by 9 bases, and 16 bases separated the two germline ends. The germline CDR1 and CDR2 sequences are SGHNT and YYREEE (reference sequence). This CDR3 is CASTPPYGGEQFF. The CDR3 coding sequence is TGTGCCAGCACCCCTCCTTATGGAGGTGAGCAGTTCTTC. Full variable domain (remainder filled in from reference TRBV5-4 and TRBJ2-1): ETGVTQSPTHLIKTRGQQVTLRCSSQSGHNTVSWYQQALGQGPQFIFQYYREEENGRGNFPPRFSGLQFPNYSSELNVNALELDDSALYLCASTPPYGGEQFFGPGTRLTVL.

This clone has only a few counts. J is TRBJ2-7 and V is TRBV14, with 12 bases fitting TRBD2. Germline values: CDR1 SGHDN, CDR2 FVKESK. After removal of 4 bases from V and 0 bases from J, the junction contained 7 bases not matched to a gene. The CDR3 consists of 17 residues. CDR3 coding DNA: TGTGCCAGCAGCCTTTATGGACTAGCGGGACTCTCCTACGAGCAGTACTTC. As protein: CASSLYGLAGLSYEQYF.

Here the CDR3 reads CASSSVKGRGSAEQFF. The CDR3 nucleotides read TGTGCCAGCAGCTCCGTGAAGGGGCGGGGGTCAGCTGAGCAGTTCTTC. The chain has TRBV11-2 and TRBJ2-1; 7 nucleotides agree with TRBD2. Germline loops: CDR1 SGHAT, CDR2 FQNNGV. V was pared by 4 bases and J by 9 bases, with 15 bases of the junction left unmatched. This CDR3 has 16 residues.

CDR3 bases: TGCGCCAGCAGCCATGCCACGACTCGGGACACAGATACGCAGTATTTT. This translates into CASSHATTRDTDTQYF. The chain recombines TRBV4-1 with TRBJ2-3; maybe TRBD2 (5 bases). V lost 3 bases and J 2 bases, leaving 15 bases between the germline ends. This CDR3 is 16 amino acids long. Germline CDR1 MGHRA, CDR2 YSYEKL.

V usage is TRBV4-1 and J usage is TRBJ1-2; 7 positions agree with TRBD1. Germline loops: CDR1 MGHRA, CDR2 YSYEKL. V lost 1 base, J lost 3 bases, and 5 bases stayed unmatched. The CDR3 contains 15 residues. CDR3 in amino acids: CASSQGNRGDYGYTF. The CDR3 bases are TGCGCCAGCAGCCAAGGTAACAGGGGCGACTATGGCTACACCTTC.

Concerning this clone: In this CDR3 the conserved last residue, phenylalanine or tryptophan, is missing, so a read error is likely. The DNA is omitted, as the CDR3 cannot be located on it reliably, and the CDR3 follows TCRdb's listing. V usage is TRBV18 and J usage is TRBJ1-1. Per germline, CDR1 KGHSH and CDR2 LQKENI. Counting both end residues, the CDR3 totals 12 amino acids. The CDR3 region is CASSLNGYDYRI.

The V gene is TRBV11-1, the J gene TRBJ2-7, with 13 bases that match TRBD2. Germline values: CDR1 SGHAT, CDR2 FQDESV (reference sequence). The CDR3 spans 14 residues. The junction had 0 bases not matched to a gene; V was cut back by 1 base and J by 6 bases. The CDR3 spells CASSLGTSGSEQYF. In DNA form, the CDR3 reads TGTGCCAGCAGCTTAGGGACTAGCGGGAGCGAGCAGTACTTC.